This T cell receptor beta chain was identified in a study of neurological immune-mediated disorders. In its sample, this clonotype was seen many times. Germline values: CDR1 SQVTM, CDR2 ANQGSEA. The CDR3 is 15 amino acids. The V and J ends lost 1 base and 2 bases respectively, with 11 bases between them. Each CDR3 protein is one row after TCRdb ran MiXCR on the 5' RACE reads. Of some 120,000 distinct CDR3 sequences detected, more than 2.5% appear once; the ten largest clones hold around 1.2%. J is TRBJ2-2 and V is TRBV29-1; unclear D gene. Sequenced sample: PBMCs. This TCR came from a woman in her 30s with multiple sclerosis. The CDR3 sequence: CSVEGSADNTGELFF. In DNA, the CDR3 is TGCAGCGTTGAAGGCTCCGCGGATAACACCGGGGAGCTGTTTTTT.